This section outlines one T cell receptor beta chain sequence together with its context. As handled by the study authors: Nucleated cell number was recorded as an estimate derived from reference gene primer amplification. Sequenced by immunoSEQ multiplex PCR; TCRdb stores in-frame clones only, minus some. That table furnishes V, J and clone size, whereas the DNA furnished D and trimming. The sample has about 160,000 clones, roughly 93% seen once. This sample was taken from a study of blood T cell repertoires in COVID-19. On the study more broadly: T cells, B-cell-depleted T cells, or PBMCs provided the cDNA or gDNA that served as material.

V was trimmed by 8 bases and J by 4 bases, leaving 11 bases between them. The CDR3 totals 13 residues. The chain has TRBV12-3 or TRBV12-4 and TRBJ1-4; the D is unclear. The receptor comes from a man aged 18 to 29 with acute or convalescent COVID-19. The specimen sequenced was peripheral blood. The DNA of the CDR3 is TGTGCCAGCTCGGTCCAAGATAATGAAAAACTGTTTTTT. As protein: CASSVQDNEKLFF.